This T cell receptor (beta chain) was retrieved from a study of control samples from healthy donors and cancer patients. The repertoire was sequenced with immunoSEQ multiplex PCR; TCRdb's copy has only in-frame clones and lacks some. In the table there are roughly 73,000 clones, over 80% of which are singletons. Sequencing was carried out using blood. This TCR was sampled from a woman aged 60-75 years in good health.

Here the CDR3 reads CASIRTQGGGTGELFF. Written as DNA, the CDR3 is TGTGCCAGCATAAGGACACAGGGGGGAGGAACCGGGGAGCTGTTTTTT. V gene TRBV2 combines with J gene TRBJ2-2, with 8 nucleotides matching TRBD1. J gave up 5 bases and V 7 bases, and 12 bases lay outside the gene matches. The V gene's germline CDR1 is SNHLY and CDR2 FYNNEI. There are 16 residues in the CDR3.